This TCR beta chain is from a study of T cells in Graves' hyperthyroidism and ophthalmopathy. Germline V gene data show CDR1 as SQVTM and CDR2 as ANQGSEA. The CDR3 runs 14 residues. Researchers took RNA transcripts and amplified the TCR beta CDR3 regions from them. A first-round RT-PCR of the TCR CDR3 used the HTBI primer set. Each CDR3 protein is one row after TCRdb ran MiXCR on the multiplex PCR reads. The sample yields about 580,000 distinct CDR3 sequences, about 15% seen once. This clonotype was seen only a few times. This may be a read error: a much more frequent sequence differs by one nucleotide.

The chain combines TRBV29-1 with TRBJ1-1; a weak D match, TRBD1 (5 bases). The sequencing sample was made of blood. The clonotype was recovered from a woman in her twenties or thirties with Graves' hyperthyroidism that later progressed to Graves' ophthalmopathy. CDR3: CSVVRQGMNTEASF. CDR3 nucleotide sequence: TGCAGCGTTGTTCGTCAGGGTATGAACACTGAAGCTTCCTTT.